Following are 28 T cell receptor beta chains from one sample sequenced in a study of blood T cell repertoires in COVID-19. Sequencing was performed with immunoSEQ multiplex PCR; in TCRdb, only in-frame clones are kept and a portion is missing. The repertoire includes 250,000 to 300,000 clones, roughly nine tenths of them detected once, and more than 1% sits in the top ten. Source material: PBMCs or T cells enriched from blood (not recorded which). Receptors originate from a human donor in a cohort exposed to, infected with or recovered from COVID-19 (not recorded which). The donor label of this sample is uncertain.

The chain links TRBV7-2 to TRBJ1-4; TRBD1 aligns across 8 bases. The CDR3 length is 15 residues. The V gene's germline CDR1 is SGHTA and CDR2 FQGNSA. Trimming took 4 bases from V and 5 from J; bases not matched to a gene: 6. The CDR3 nucleotides are TGTGCCAGCAGCTCCCAGGGGGCCAGCAATGAAAAACTGTTTTTT. It translates to CASSSQGASNEKLFF.

The chain carries TRBV7-8 and TRBJ2-7; 11 bases agree with TRBD2. The CDR3 runs to 17 residues. Trimming cost V 5 bases and J 3 bases; bases outside gene matches: 12. CDR1 and CDR2 from the germline V gene are SGHVS and FQNEAQ. The CDR3, as DNA: TGTGCCAGCAGCCCCCGATTGACTAGCGGGGAGAACTACGAGCAGTACTTC. Translated: CASSPRLTSGENYEQYF.

This clone was observed a handful of times. The J gene is TRBJ1-1, the V gene TRBV4-1, with unresolved D. Germline values: CDR1 MGHRA, CDR2 YSYEKL. V was pared by 3 bases and J by 7 bases, with 27 bases between. The CDR3 length is 18 residues. The DNA of the CDR3 is TGCGCCAGCAGCCACCCTAGGGAGGAGGACCCTGAAAAGATTGAAGCTTTCTTT. Translating gives CASSHPREEDPEKIEAFF.

This rearrangement joins TRBV2 to TRBJ2-3; TRBD2 matches 8 bases. Germline V gene lookup returns CDR1 SNHLY and CDR2 FYNNEI. The CDR3 has 15 residues. The ends lost 4 bases at V and 1 base at J; junction bases unmatched: 4. The CDR3 loop is CASSGSGSRTDTQYF. Written as DNA, the CDR3 is TGTGCCAGCAGTGGGAGCGGGAGTCGCACAGATACGCAGTATTTT.

Only one count was recorded for this clone. V and J are TRBV11-2 and TRBJ2-7, with a tentative D call TRBD2 (5 bases). The CDR3 runs 15 residues. Trimming took 0 bases from V and 3 from J, leaving 12 bases between them. Germline-derived CDR1 and CDR2 are SGHAT and FQNNGV. CDR3 DNA sequence: TGTGCCAGCAGCTTAGATCGTTTGAGGGTCTACGAGCAGTACTTC. It codes for CASSLDRLRVYEQYF.

The gene calls are TRBV5-1 and TRBJ1-1; 8 bases fit TRBD1. CDR1 and CDR2 (germline): SGHRS, YFSETQ. V lost 4 bases, J lost 4 bases, and 12 bases stayed unmatched. CDR3 length: 16 residues. CDR3 region: CASSPPGGAVITEAFF. In nucleotides, the CDR3 is TGCGCCAGCAGCCCCCCAGGGGGCGCGGTAATCACTGAAGCTTTCTTT. Looking up the rest from reference TRBV5-1 and TRBJ1-1 gives the full variable domain: KAGVTQTPRYLIKTRGQQVTLSCSPISGHRSVSWYQQTPGQGLQFLFEYFSETQRNKGNFPGRFSGRQFSNSRSEMNVSTLELGDSALYLCASSPPGGAVITEAFFGQGTRLTVV.

This clone was seen only once. The rearrangement links TRBV27 to TRBJ1-1, with D tentatively TRBD1 (5 bases). V was shortened by 2 bases and J by 6 bases, with 10 bases between the two germline ends. This CDR3 spans 13 amino acids. Germline V gene lookup returns CDR1 MNHEY and CDR2 SMNVEV (reference sequence). The CDR3, as DNA: TGTGCCAGCAGTTTACAGGGTAGGGCTGAAGCTTTCTTT. The encoded protein is CASSLQGRAEAFF.

V gene TRBV7-2 combines with J gene TRBJ2-1, with D possibly matching TRBD2 (7 bases). CDR1 and CDR2 (germline): SGHTA, FQGNSA. The CDR3 totals 17 residues. V was shortened by 3 bases and J by 4 bases, with 19 bases between the two germline ends. CDR3 bases: TGTGCCAGCAGCTTTTATGGCGGGGGAGGGGGGTACAATGAGCAGTTCTTC. Encoded protein: CASSFYGGGGGYNEQFF.

The genes are TRBV27 and TRBJ2-1, with D perhaps TRBD2 (5 bases). The CDR3 contains 16 residues. Trimming took off 4 bases at V and 6 bases at J, with 19 bases between the two ends. In germline, CDR1 is MNHEY, CDR2 SMNVEV (reference sequence). For the CDR3, the DNA is TGTGCCAGCAGTTCGCCCTCCCGGAGGCGCCTCAATGAGCAGTTCTTC. Its protein is CASSSPSRRRLNEQFF.

The V and J genes are TRBV19 and TRBJ1-1; D perhaps matches TRBD1 (5 bases). Trimming removed 7 bases at V and 6 bases at J, with 15 bases between. The CDR3 has 13 amino acids. Germline loops: CDR1 LNHDA, CDR2 SQIVND (reference sequence). This CDR3 reads CASNRGGAAEAFF. For the CDR3, the DNA is TGTGCCAGTAACCGGGGCGGGGCGGCTGAAGCTTTCTTT.

This chain joins TRBV18 and TRBJ2-4, with 9 bases matching TRBD2. Germline assignment: CDR1 KGHSH and CDR2 LQKENI. Trimming cost V 0 bases and J 0 bases; bases outside gene matches: 9. The length of the CDR3 is 19 residues. The chain's CDR3 is CASSPPWVSGGPAKNIQYF. The CDR3 bases are TGTGCCAGCTCACCACCTTGGGTTAGCGGGGGCCCAGCCAAAAACATTCAGTACTTC.

CDR3 protein: CASSRTATGANVLTF. DNA of the CDR3: TGTGCCAGCAGTCGGACAGCGACTGGGGCCAACGTCCTGACTTTC. The chain joins TRBV6-5 to TRBJ2-6; D perhaps matches TRBD1 (6 bases). The CDR3 loop spans 15 amino acids. The germline V and J ends were trimmed by 5 bases and 2 bases, with 10 bases remaining between them. Looked up from germline, CDR1 is MNHEY and CDR2 is SVGAGI.

This chain uses TRBV30 with TRBJ1-2; tentative D call: TRBD1 (5 bases). Trimming removed 0 bases at V and 8 bases at J, with 16 bases between. The CDR3 length is 14 residues. CDR1 is GTSNPN and CDR2 is SVGIG in the germline V gene (reference sequence). For the CDR3, the DNA is TGTGCCTGGAGTGTCCACCGTGGGGGAGGCGGCTACACCTTC. Its protein product is CAWSVHRGGGGYTF.

The V and J genes are TRBV11-2 and TRBJ1-4, with TRBD1 identical over 8 bases. Germline CDR1 and CDR2: SGHAT and FQNNGV. V shed 5 bases and J 0 bases; nucleotides not matched to a gene: 5. The CDR3 loop spans 16 amino acids. This CDR3 reads CASSTRTGPTNEKLFF. The CDR3 region has the DNA TGTGCCAGCAGCACTCGGACAGGGCCAACTAATGAAAAACTGTTTTTT. The full variable domain, completed using reference TRBV11-2 and TRBJ1-4, is EAGVAQSPRYKIIEKRQSVAFWCNPISGHATLYWYQQILGQGPKLLIQFQNNGVVDDSQLPKDRFSAERLKGVDSTLKIQPAKLEDSAVYLCASSTRTGPTNEKLFFGSGTQLSVL.

Here the CDR3 DNA reads TGTGCCAGTAGACTCGACAGATCCTATGGCTACACCTTC. It specifies CASRLDRSYGYTF. The V gene is TRBV19, the J gene TRBJ1-2, with D perhaps TRBD1 (5 bases). Germline V gene data show CDR1 as LNHDA and CDR2 as SQIVND (reference sequence). CDR3 size: 13 residues. V lost 6 bases, J lost 4 bases, and 12 bases lay in between. Based on the CDR3 plus reference TRBV19 and TRBJ1-2, the full variable domain is DGGITQSPKYLFRKEGQNVTLSCEQNLNHDAMYWYRQDPGQGLRLIYYSQIVNDFQKGDIAEGYSVSREKKESFPLTVTSAQKNPTAFYLCASRLDRSYGYTFGSGTRLTVV.

The CDR3 DNA reads as TGTGCCAGCAGCTTAAGGCCCCGGGACACGGTCCGCACAGATACGCAGTATTTT. Its translation is CASSLRPRDTVRTDTQYF. V and J are TRBV7-3 and TRBJ2-3; weak D call: TRBD1 (6 bases). The CDR3 loop spans 18 amino acids. V was shortened by 1 base and J by 1 base, with 18 bases between the two germline ends. The germline CDR1 and CDR2 sequences are SGHTA and FQGTGA.

The chain's CDR3 is CASSQGEGEFF. The DNA of the CDR3 is TGTGCCAGCAGCCAAGGGGAGGGGGAGTTCTTC. V gene TRBV3-1 (or the pseudogene TRBV3-2) combines with J gene TRBJ2-1, with D possibly being TRBD2 (7 bases). This CDR3 comprises 11 residues. The V end was cut by 1 base, the J end by 14 bases, with 9 bases between. Per the germline V gene, CDR1 is LGHDT and CDR2 is YNNKEL (reference sequence).

This clone showed up just once. For the CDR3, the DNA is TGCGCCAGCTTTGACGGGGGGCTAGGGACTGAAGCTTTCTTT. Protein product: CASFDGGLGTEAFF. V is TRBV5-1 and J is TRBJ1-1; perhaps TRBD1 as D (6 bases). Germline lookup yields CDR1 SGHRS and CDR2 YFSETQ. V shed 7 bases and J shed 5 bases, with 18 bases lying between them. CDR3 length equals 14 residues. Variable domain in full (rest from reference TRBV5-1 and TRBJ1-1): KAGVTQTPRYLIKTRGQQVTLSCSPISGHRSVSWYQQTPGQGLQFLFEYFSETQRNKGNFPGRFSGRQFSNSRSEMNVSTLELGDSALYLCASFDGGLGTEAFFGQGTRLTVV.

This chain uses TRBV29-1 with TRBJ2-3; 7 nucleotides align to TRBD1. V shed 3 bases and J 4 bases; nucleotides not matched to a gene: 10. Germline V gene lookup returns CDR1 SQVTM and CDR2 ANQGSEA. CDR3 length: 15 amino acids. The CDR3 reads CSVEGTAPHADTQYF. The CDR3 DNA reads as TGCAGCGTTGAGGGGACAGCCCCTCACGCAGATACGCAGTATTTT.

The CDR3 sequence is CAISESFREANEKLFF. The CDR3 coding sequence is TGTGCCATCAGTGAGTCCTTCAGGGAAGCTAATGAAAAACTGTTTTTT. V is TRBV10-3 and J is TRBJ1-4; TRBD1 is a possible D gene (5 bases). The CDR3 has 16 residues. Trimming took 0 bases from V and 3 from J, leaving 11 bases between them. Germline V gene data show CDR1 as ENHRY and CDR2 as SYGVKD.

The chain recombines TRBV15 with TRBJ2-4; a possible D gene is TRBD1 (6 bases). The CDR3 extends over 17 amino acids. Trimming removed 5 bases at V and 1 base at J, with 18 bases between. Germline lookup yields CDR1 LNHNV and CDR2 YYDKDF (reference sequence). The DNA of the CDR3 is TGTGCCACCAGCCCCGCACAGGGTGATGTCGCCAAAAACATTCAGTACTTC. As protein: CATSPAQGDVAKNIQYF.

This chain joins TRBV19 and TRBJ1-5; 8 bases map to TRBD1. This CDR3 has 17 amino acids. The V and J ends lost 3 bases and 4 bases, in that order; junction bases with no gene match: 11. Germline V lookup: CDR1 LNHDA, CDR2 SQIVND (reference sequence). CDR3 sequence: CASSIGSRGQGNQPQHF. The CDR3 nucleotides read TGTGCCAGTAGTATTGGTTCCCGAGGACAGGGTAATCAGCCCCAGCATTTT. The complete variable domain, with remaining parts taken from reference TRBV19 and TRBJ1-5, reads DGGITQSPKYLFRKEGQNVTLSCEQNLNHDAMYWYRQDPGQGLRLIYYSQIVNDFQKGDIAEGYSVSREKKESFPLTVTSAQKNPTAFYLCASSIGSRGQGNQPQHFGDGTRLSIL.

This rearrangement joins TRBV19 to TRBJ2-3; 8 nucleotides line up with TRBD1. The ends lost 5 bases at V and 3 bases at J; junction bases unmatched: 7. Germline V gene lookup returns CDR1 LNHDA and CDR2 SQIVND (reference sequence). The CDR3 spans 15 residues. CDR3 nucleotides: TGTGCCAGTAGTTCCGGGACAGGAGCTACAGATACGCAGTATTTT. Translating gives CASSSGTGATDTQYF.

The sample holds a few counts of this clone. CDR3 DNA sequence: TGTGCCACCAGCGGGGGGACTGAGCAGTTCTTC. Protein product: CATSGGTEQFF. V usage is TRBV15 and J usage is TRBJ2-1; weak D call: TRBD2 (6 bases). V shed 5 bases and J shed 9 bases, with 8 bases lying between them. Germline lookup yields CDR1 LNHNV and CDR2 YYDKDF (reference sequence). This CDR3 has 11 amino acids. Supplemented by reference TRBV15 and TRBJ2-1, the full variable domain reads DAMVIQNPRYQVTQFGKPVTLSCSQTLNHNVMYWYQQKSSQAPKLLFHYYDKDFNNEADTPDNFQSRRPNTSFCFLDIRSPGLGDTAMYLCATSGGTEQFFGPGTRLTVL.

The CDR3 nucleotides read TGTGCCAGCAGTGTTAAACAGAACTATGGCTACACCTTC. Translated: CASSVKQNYGYTF. This rearrangement joins TRBV2 to TRBJ1-2; D remains ambiguous. The CDR3 runs to 13 residues. Germline CDR1 reads SNHLY; CDR2 reads FYNNEI. V lost 4 bases to trimming and J lost 2 bases, with 8 bases between them.

The gene calls are TRBV7-8 and TRBJ1-1, with 8 nucleotides matching TRBD1. Germline CDR1 reads SGHVS; CDR2 reads FQNEAQ. The CDR3 is 15 residues long. With 5 bases clipped from V and 5 bases from J, the junction kept 10 bases outside the gene matches. The CDR3 loop reads CASSRDRPHGTEAFF. DNA of the CDR3: TGTGCCAGCAGCCGGGACAGGCCTCATGGGACTGAAGCTTTCTTT.

The genes are TRBV19 and TRBJ1-5; TRBD1 aligns across 9 bases. The V gene end was trimmed by 5 bases and the J gene end by 7 bases; junction bases not matched to a gene: 6. CDR1 and CDR2 from the germline V gene are LNHDA and SQIVND (reference sequence). The CDR3 contains 14 residues. The CDR3 DNA reads TGTGCCAGTAGTTCGACAGGGGGTTGGCAGCCCCAGCATTTT. Protein sequence: CASSSTGGWQPQHF.

This sequence joins TRBV16 and TRBJ1-2, with TRBD1 matching 7 bases. Looked up from germline, CDR1 is KGHSY and CDR2 is FQNENV. The CDR3 runs to 18 residues. J lost 2 bases, V lost 0 bases, and 12 bases had no gene match. This CDR3 reads CASSQSSSPGGPNYGYTF. CDR3 nucleotides: TGTGCCAGCAGCCAATCAAGTTCGCCAGGGGGACCAAACTATGGCTACACCTTC.